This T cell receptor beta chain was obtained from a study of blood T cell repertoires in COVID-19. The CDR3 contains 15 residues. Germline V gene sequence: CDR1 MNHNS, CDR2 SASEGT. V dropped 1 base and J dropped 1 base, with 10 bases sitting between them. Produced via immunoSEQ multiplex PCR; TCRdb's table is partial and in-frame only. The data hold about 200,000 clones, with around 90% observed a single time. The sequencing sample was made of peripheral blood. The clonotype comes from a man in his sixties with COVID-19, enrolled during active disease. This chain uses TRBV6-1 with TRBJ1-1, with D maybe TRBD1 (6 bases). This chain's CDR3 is CASSEDRTANTEAFF. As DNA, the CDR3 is TGTGCCAGCAGTGAAGATCGGACAGCGAACACTGAAGCTTTCTTT.